This T cell receptor (beta chain) is drawn from a study of shared clonotypes between healthy human individuals (dated by TCRdb to 2020 to 2022). Some background on the complete study: The cohort included three men and a couple of women between 18 and 49 years of age. For each donor, three plates each were used for CD4 naive and CD4 memory, two plates were used for CD8 naive, and one plate was used for CD8 memory. Blood TCR repertoires of about 5 healthy adults were deeply sequenced to estimate repertoire size and the extent of clonotype sharing between individuals. Different laboratories and diverse techniques were used to prepare libraries and sequence TCR repertoires, to increase sequencing depth and limit assay-specific biases. Each donor's leukapheresis produced roughly between about 0.8 and 8.9 billion PBMCs. Points the paper makes about the study in general: Higher generation probabilities were observed for clonotypes shared by all four sorted-subset donors than for non-shared clonotypes. Rarefaction of sorted-subset datasets indicated incomplete sequencing despite the large sequencing depth. Sampling was restricted to blood, and TCR repertoires in tissues likely differ from the TCR repertoires found in blood. Because the study included only a small number of donors, the genetic and exposure-history diversity represented was limited. Pairwise subsampling led to the expectation that sequencing depth would affect the degree of clonotype sharing among donors. When several donors were compared, the shared fraction of clonotypes was around 4.6% for naive CD4, around 4% for naive CD8, about 2.5% for memory CD4, and roughly 0.43% for memory CD8. Naive subsets generally had larger estimated clonotype richness than memory subsets.

Donors were healthy HIV-negative adults with no recently reported acute infections or vaccinations. Only Caucasian adults living in Nashville, Tennessee, USA were represented among the donors. Magnetic negative selection was used to enrich CD4+ T cells, after which naive cells were positively selected on CD45RA and the negative fraction became the memory subset. After blood collection by leukapheresis, PBMCs were isolated using Ficoll-Histopaque density gradient centrifugation and then cryopreserved in the vapor phase of liquid nitrogen. Purity and quantity of every magnetically sorted T cell population were checked by analytical flow cytometry. Each sorted fraction had its genomic DNA isolated and then quantified by UV absorbance on a Nanodrop 2000c. TCR CDR3 regions were amplified from genomic DNA by multiplex PCR using the deep immunoSEQ assay. Extracted genomic DNA from each cell subset was spread evenly across all wells of several immunoSEQ 96-well plates, with each plate serving as a replicate. For sorted subsets, each replicate PCR was loaded with approximately 190 ng genomic DNA, equivalent to 25,000 to 35,000 T cell genomes. Purified libraries were quantified with a Qubit 3.0 fluorometer, sized on a Bioanalyzer 2100, and re-quantified with the KAPA Library Quantification kit. Each immunoSEQ 96-well plate was sequenced on its own single-read 150-cycle Illumina NextSeq 550 flow cell. As for the original processing: Because the immunoSEQ output included only junctional sequences and no quality scores, the filtering could not be the same as the filtering used for full-length reads. To assign V/J genes and CDR3, sequences were annotated using PyIR, a Python wrapper for IgBLAST v1.9, with IMGT germline references. Reads were filtered out if the reads had weak V/J assignments (E-value above 1e-6), no CDR3, stop codons, out-of-frame junctions, or ambiguous translated residues. V3J clonotypes were defined as sequences sharing an identical inferred V gene, J gene, and CDR3 amino acid sequence. To compute the percentage overlap between repertoires, the number of shared unique clonotypes was divided by the size of the smaller repertoire. Repertoire richness was assessed with RTK rarefaction, the Chao1 estimator, and Recon v2.1 estimates of unobserved clonotypes. OLGA was used to compute generation probabilities for all TCRbeta clonotypes that the gDNA method yielded from a handful of donors. The table comes from immuneACCESS by way of TCRdb, which keeps in-frame sequences with V and J called. Part of the clones is missing from these tables; in studies checked, under half for an unresolved V gene and the rest for unknown reasons. V and J calls and clone size are given by that table; D and trimming were obtained from the DNA. For this sample the table gives some 1 million clones, of which about 75% were detected only once. Clones ranked in the top ten supply about 1.5% of the sample.

Trimmed from V: 7 bases; trimmed from J: 3 bases; junction bases lacking a gene match: 6. CDR1 SNHLY and CDR2 FYNNEI were looked up in the germline V gene. The CDR3 contains 14 residues, cysteine and phenylalanine counted. The CDR3 DNA has 42 bases and is translated from base 1. For this clone: This receptor's antigen is unknown. No base-level quality is on record; no much larger clone is a single base apart.

The TCR originated in a man between 18 and 35 years old in good health. The chain links TRBV2 with TRBJ1-5, and 7 junction bases match TRBD1. Sequencing was performed on memory CD4+ T cells sorted from blood. This sample's cell subset or site label indicates: CD45RA-negative fraction. The sequenced DNA: TGTGCCAGCAAGGGACAGACCTACAATCAGCCCCAGCATTTT. This codes for CASKGQTYNQPQHF.